Listed below are T cell receptor beta chains from one sample, sequenced in a study of cytomegalovirus exposure and HLA in healthy donors. Profiled with immunoSEQ multiplex PCR; TCRdb holds only in-frame clones, not every one. The data show more than 110,000 clones, about three quarters seen once. Sequencing was carried out using PBMCs. These receptors all stem from a human donor in good health. Each CDR3 is given with its conserved first and last residue. Fields, in order: V gene, J gene, D gene, clone size, CDR3 protein, CDR3 DNA. The D gene is left open where the match is weak. Clone size is shown for a subset of rows, as once, few, many or a class of expanded clone.

V: TRBV5-1
J: TRBJ2-5
D: NA
size: NA
CDR3: CASGRVSGGIQETQYF
DNA: TGCGCCAGCGGGCGGGTGAGCGGAGGCATCCAAGAGACCCAGTACTTC

V: TRBV5-1
J: TRBJ1-1
D: NA
size: NA
CDR3: CASRPGIVNTEAFF
DNA: TGCGCCAGCAGGCCAGGGATCGTGAACACTGAAGCTTTCTTT

V: TRBV7-9
J: TRBJ2-5
D: TRBD1
size: NA
CDR3: CASSLAMTGGIETQYF
DNA: TGTGCCAGCAGCTTAGCGATGACAGGGGGTATCGAGACCCAGTACTTC

V: TRBV27
J: TRBJ2-7
D: TRBD2
size: NA
CDR3: CASSFRREDHEQYF
DNA: TGTGCCAGCAGTTTCCGCCGGGAGGACCACGAGCAGTACTTC

V: TRBV5-1
J: TRBJ2-1
D: TRBD2
size: NA
CDR3: CASSLNEGLAGFF
DNA: TGCGCCAGCAGCTTGAACGAGGGACTAGCCGGTTTCTTC

V: TRBV10-3
J: TRBJ2-7
D: NA
size: NA
CDR3: CAISETGYEQYF
DNA: TGTGCCATCAGTGAAACAGGGTACGAGCAGTACTTC

V: TRBV27
J: TRBJ2-3
D: TRBD2
size: NA
CDR3: CASSLGGGAWYF
DNA: TGTGCCAGCAGTTTAGGCGGGGGGGCTTGGTATTTT

V: TRBV15
J: TRBJ2-5
D: NA
size: NA
CDR3: CATSSYGGETQYF
DNA: TGTGCCACCAGCAGTTACGGAGGAGAGACCCAGTACTTC

V: TRBV2
J: TRBJ1-4
D: TRBD1
size: NA
CDR3: CASSVEPGQGAFGDEKLFF
DNA: TGTGCCAGCAGCGTTGAGCCGGGACAGGGGGCGTTCGGGGATGAAAAACTGTTTTTT

V: TRBV7-9
J: TRBJ2-5
D: TRBD2
size: NA
CDR3: CASSYPGRLAGETQYF
DNA: TGTGCCAGCAGTTACCCCGGGAGACTAGCGGGAGAGACCCAGTACTTC

V: TRBV5-4
J: TRBJ2-3
D: NA
size: NA
CDR3: CASSDKVGTDTQYF
DNA: TGTGCCAGCAGCGACAAAGTGGGCACAGATACGCAGTATTTT

V: TRBV18
J: TRBJ2-3
D: NA
size: NA
CDR3: CASSHRQGGGGTDTQYF
DNA: TGTGCCAGCTCACACCGTCAGGGGGGCGGCGGCACAGATACGCAGTATTTT

V: TRBV6-5
J: TRBJ2-3
D: NA
size: NA
CDR3: CASSRGTDTQYF
DNA: TGTGCCAGCAGTCGGGGAACAGATACGCAGTATTTT

V: TRBV2
J: TRBJ1-2
D: NA
size: few
CDR3: CASRELEGYTF
DNA: TGTGCCAGCAGAGAACTCGAGGGCTACACCTTC

V: TRBV27
J: TRBJ1-2
D: NA
size: NA
CDR3: CASRRGGWEDGYTF
DNA: TGTGCCAGCAGGAGGGGCGGCTGGGAGGATGGCTACACCTTC

V: TRBV18
J: TRBJ2-2
D: NA
size: NA
CDR3: CASSYRTFKNTGELFF
DNA: TGTGCCAGCTCATACAGGACGTTCAAAAACACCGGGGAGCTGTTTTTT

V: TRBV7-9
J: TRBJ2-2
D: NA
size: few
CDR3: CSSSLLAGELFF
DNA: TGTTCCAGCAGCCTACTAGCCGGGGAGCTGTTTTTT

V: TRBV19
J: TRBJ1-6
D: NA
size: NA
CDR3: CASSMSSYNSPLHF
DNA: TGTGCCAGTAGTATGAGCTCCTATAATTCACCCCTCCACTTT

V: TRBV5-1
J: TRBJ2-5
D: TRBD1
size: few
CDR3: CASSAGTGFEETQYF
DNA: TGCGCCAGCAGCGCAGGGACAGGGTTTGAAGAGACCCAGTACTTC

V: TRBV15
J: TRBJ2-7
D: NA
size: NA
CDR3: CATSRDLRAGAGEYF
DNA: TGTGCCACCAGCAGAGATCTCAGGGCGGGGGCAGGGGAGTACTTC

V: TRBV29-1
J: TRBJ1-3
D: NA
size: NA
CDR3: CSVSGQDSGNTIYF
DNA: TGCAGCGTTTCAGGGCAGGACTCTGGAAACACCATATATTTT

V: TRBV27
J: TRBJ2-7
D: TRBD2
size: few
CDR3: CASSSRTSGIYEQYF
DNA: TGTGCCAGCAGTTCAAGGACTAGCGGCATCTACGAGCAGTACTTC

V: TRBV7-8
J: TRBJ2-7
D: TRBD1
size: NA
CDR3: CASSFRGQGGSYEQYF
DNA: TGTGCCAGCAGCTTCCGCGGACAGGGGGGCTCCTACGAGCAGTACTTC

V: TRBV5-1
J: TRBJ2-3
D: NA
size: few
CDR3: CASSLSLANTQYF
DNA: TGCGCCAGCAGCTTGTCACTAGCAAATACGCAGTATTTT

V: TRBV5-4
J: TRBJ2-1
D: TRBD2
size: NA
CDR3: CASSSTSGRWNEQFF
DNA: TGTGCCAGCAGCTCAACTAGCGGGAGGTGGAATGAGCAGTTCTTC

V: TRBV11-3
J: TRBJ2-7
D: TRBD1
size: few
CDR3: CASSLGQQPYEQYF
DNA: TGTGCCAGCAGCTTGGGACAGCAACCCTACGAGCAGTACTTC

V: TRBV11-3
J: TRBJ2-1
D: TRBD2
size: NA
CDR3: CASSPRGGRGGEQFF
DNA: TGTGCCAGCAGCCCTCGGGGGGGGAGGGGAGGGGAACAGTTCTTC

V: TRBV5-8
J: TRBJ1-5
D: TRBD1
size: few
CDR3: CASSRVPGQGSRPQHF
DNA: TGTGCCAGCAGCCGGGTCCCGGGACAGGGTTCAAGGCCCCAGCATTTT

V: TRBV5-6
J: TRBJ1-1
D: NA
size: NA
CDR3: CASSSYTEAFF
DNA: TGTGCCAGCAGCTCCTACACTGAAGCTTTCTTT

V: TRBV15
J: TRBJ2-5
D: NA
size: NA
CDR3: CATSIPLAQETQYF
DNA: TGTGCCACCAGCATCCCACTAGCTCAAGAGACCCAGTACTTC

V: TRBV6-6
J: TRBJ2-1
D: TRBD2
size: NA
CDR3: CASSYPHGTSDEQFF
DNA: TGTGCCAGCAGTTATCCTCACGGGACTAGCGACGAGCAGTTCTTC

V: TRBV4-1
J: TRBJ2-4
D: TRBD2
size: NA
CDR3: CASSKGEGPAKNIQYF
DNA: TGCGCCAGCAGCAAAGGGGAGGGTCCGGCCAAAAACATTCAGTACTTC

V: TRBV4-1
J: TRBJ2-7
D: NA
size: NA
CDR3: CASSSDSGYEQYF
DNA: TGCGCCAGCAGCTCGGACAGTGGCTACGAGCAGTACTTC

V: TRBV9
J: TRBJ2-7
D: NA
size: NA
CDR3: CASSPHRSTGFSYEQYF
DNA: TGTGCCAGCAGCCCCCACCGAAGTACAGGTTTTTCCTACGAGCAGTACTTC

V: TRBV10-3
J: TRBJ1-5
D: TRBD1
size: NA
CDR3: CAISPGQEPNQPQHF
DNA: TGTGCCATCAGCCCTGGACAGGAGCCAAATCAGCCCCAGCATTTT

V: TRBV6-1
J: TRBJ1-5
D: NA
size: few
CDR3: CASNKDRMNQPQHF
DNA: TGTGCCAGCAATAAGGACAGAATGAATCAGCCCCAGCATTTT

V: TRBV10-3
J: TRBJ2-5
D: NA
size: NA
CDR3: CAMRGQEKETQYF
DNA: TGTGCCATGCGGGGGCAGGAAAAGGAGACCCAGTACTTC

V: TRBV4-1
J: TRBJ2-7
D: TRBD2
size: NA
CDR3: CASSPPKLAGVNEQYF
DNA: TGCGCCAGCAGCCCTCCCAAACTAGCGGGAGTTAACGAGCAGTACTTC

V: TRBV4-1
J: TRBJ1-6
D: NA
size: NA
CDR3: CASSQGRQGNSPLHF
DNA: TGCGCCAGCAGCCAAGGAAGGCAGGGGAATTCACCCCTCCACTTT

V: TRBV6-5
J: TRBJ2-1
D: TRBD2
size: NA
CDR3: CASSYSAGGYNEQFF
DNA: TGTGCCAGCAGTTACTCCGCGGGAGGGTACAATGAGCAGTTCTTC

V: TRBV18
J: TRBJ1-2
D: TRBD1
size: NA
CDR3: CASSPTGGANYGYTF
DNA: TGTGCCAGCTCACCGACAGGGGGGGCTAACTATGGCTACACCTTC